The 30 T cell receptor beta chains reported below all come from one sample, sequenced in a study of T cell responses to AZD1222 COVID-19 vaccine. Profiled with immunoSEQ multiplex PCR; TCRdb holds only in-frame clones, not every one. Of some 190,000 clones in the sample, around nine tenths were seen once. The input for sequencing was peripheral blood, taken 28 days after the second AZD1222 dose. Every receptor here comes from an adult who received the AZD1222 COVID-19 vaccine.

The table lists this clone with a count of one. V usage is TRBV28 and J usage is TRBJ2-7; unclear D gene. The CDR3 extends over 10 amino acids. V lost 8 bases and J lost 2, with 4 bases in between. The germline V gene has CDR1 MDHEN and CDR2 SYDVKM. The CDR3 loop is CASGTYEQYF. The CDR3, as DNA: TGTGCCAGCGGGACCTACGAGCAGTACTTC. The whole variable domain, filled in from reference TRBV28 and TRBJ2-7, reads DVKVTQSSRYLVKRTGEKVFLECVQDMDHENMFWYRQDPGLGLRLIYFSYDVKMKEKGDIPEGYSVSREKKERFSLILESASTNQTSMYLCASGTYEQYFGPGTRLTVT.

The chain has TRBV6-2 or TRBV6-3 and TRBJ2-7; weak D call: TRBD1 (6 bases). Germline CDR1 reads MNHEY; CDR2 reads SVGEGT. Trimming removed 5 bases at V and 7 bases at J, with 15 bases between. The CDR3 is 13 residues long. The CDR3 sequence is CASSLDRKREQYF. Here the CDR3 DNA reads TGTGCCAGCAGTCTGGACAGAAAAAGGGAGCAGTACTTC.

The V and J genes are TRBV28 and TRBJ2-7; D remains ambiguous. CDR3 length: 12 amino acids. Germline loops: CDR1 MDHEN, CDR2 SYDVKM. V shed 9 bases and J shed 0 bases, with 9 bases lying between them. The DNA for the CDR3 is TGTGCCAGTACGCGGAACTCCTACGAGCAGTACTTC. This encodes CASTRNSYEQYF.

The V gene is TRBV2, the J gene TRBJ1-5; D remains unclear. The CDR3 has 14 amino acids. CDR1 is SNHLY and CDR2 is FYNNEI in the germline V gene. V lost 7 bases, J lost 3 bases, and 13 bases lay in between. The CDR3 is CASTNSQANQPQHF. The CDR3 nucleotides read TGTGCCAGCACCAACAGTCAGGCCAATCAGCCCCAGCATTTT.

The chain has TRBV7-2 and TRBJ1-3; 9 bases agree with TRBD1. CDR1 SGHTA and CDR2 FQGNSA come from the germline V gene. The CDR3 length is 18 residues. V lost 1 base to trimming and J lost 0 bases; unmatched junction nucleotides: 7. The CDR3 region has the DNA TGTGCCAGCAGCTTAGTAACAGGGGGCAGTGTCTCTGGAAACACCATATATTTT. Encoded protein: CASSLVTGGSVSGNTIYF.

The chain uses TRBV7-9 and TRBJ1-5; D gene unclear. CDR1 SEHNR and CDR2 FQNEAQ come from the germline V gene (reference sequence). The ends were cut back, 5 bases at V and 7 bases at J, with 15 bases in the middle. The CDR3 length is 14 residues. This chain's CDR3 is CASSLDGLGQPQHF. The CDR3 DNA is TGTGCCAGCAGCCTGGACGGCCTGGGACAGCCCCAGCATTTT.

The V call is TRBV2, the J call TRBJ1-3; D is ambiguous. Germline V CDR1 and CDR2: SNHLY, FYNNEI. The CDR3 runs 12 residues. The ends were cut back, 6 bases at V and 2 bases at J, with 5 bases in the middle. This CDR3 reads CASSGTGNTIYF. Here the CDR3 DNA reads TGTGCCAGCAGCGGAACTGGAAACACCATATATTTT.

The chain combines TRBV19 with TRBJ2-7, with D tentatively TRBD1 (6 bases). In germline, CDR1 is LNHDA, CDR2 SQIVND (reference sequence). The CDR3 runs 14 residues. The germline V and J ends were trimmed by 8 bases and 4 bases, with 18 bases remaining between them. The CDR3 DNA reads TGTGCCAGTTCCGTACGGGACAAAGAGTACGAGCAGTACTTC. It translates to CASSVRDKEYEQYF.

This chain uses TRBV4-1 with TRBJ1-4; TRBD1 matches at 8 bases. The CDR3 length is 19 residues. V was clipped by 0 bases and J by 2 bases; unmatched bases: 11. CDR1 and CDR2 (germline): MGHRA, YSYEKL. CDR3: CASSQEAGGIPTTNEKLFF. CDR3 nucleotide sequence: TGCGCCAGCAGCCAAGAAGCAGGGGGCATACCTACGACTAATGAAAAACTGTTTTTT.

The chain combines TRBV3-1 (or the pseudogene TRBV3-2) with TRBJ2-3; perhaps D is TRBD1 or TRBD2 (5 bases each). Germline CDR1 and CDR2: LGHDT and YNNKEL (reference sequence). CDR3 length equals 16 residues. V was cut by 4 bases and J by 4 bases, with 18 bases left in between. The CDR3 nucleotides read TGTGCCAGCAGCCCTTTACCGGGGACCGGGGCAGATACGCAGTATTTT. Its translation: CASSPLPGTGADTQYF.

The rearrangement links TRBV6-6 to TRBJ1-5, with 8 bases that match TRBD1. J gave up 9 bases and V 5 bases, and 9 bases lay outside the gene matches. The CDR3 contains 14 residues. The V gene's germline CDR1 is MNHNY and CDR2 SVGAGI (reference sequence). In DNA form, the CDR3 reads TGTGCCAGCAGTCAAGGACAGGGCGTGATGCCCCAGCATTTT. Its translation: CASSQGQGVMPQHF.

V gene TRBV7-3 combines with J gene TRBJ2-2; 13 nucleotides match TRBD2. V gave up 5 bases and J gave up 7 bases; unmatched junction bases: 7. The CDR3 is 16 residues long. CDR1 is SGHTA, CDR2 FQGTGA, per germline. The CDR3 DNA is TGTGCCAGCAGCCCGAGACTAGCGGGGGGATTCGGGGAGCTGTTTTTT. This translates into CASSPRLAGGFGELFF.

The chain recombines TRBV28 with TRBJ2-7; possibly TRBD1 or TRBD2 for D (5 bases each). This CDR3 spans 14 amino acids. V was trimmed by 3 bases and J by 1 base, leaving 10 bases between them. Germline V gene data show CDR1 as MDHEN and CDR2 as SYDVKM. CDR3 sequence: CASSFSGRSYEQYF. The DNA of the CDR3 is TGTGCCAGCAGTTTTTCGGGACGGTCCTACGAGCAGTACTTC.

V gene TRBV28 combines with J gene TRBJ1-5; 9 bases agree with TRBD1. Trimming took 7 bases from V and 3 from J; bases not matched to a gene: 4. The CDR3 runs to 14 residues. The germline V gene has CDR1 MDHEN and CDR2 SYDVKM. CDR3 loop: CASIRTGANQPQHF. The DNA for the CDR3 is TGTGCCAGCATCCGGACAGGGGCCAATCAGCCCCAGCATTTT. Full variable domain (missing parts from reference TRBV28 and TRBJ1-5): DVKVTQSSRYLVKRTGEKVFLECVQDMDHENMFWYRQDPGLGLRLIYFSYDVKMKEKGDIPEGYSVSREKKERFSLILESASTNQTSMYLCASIRTGANQPQHFGDGTRLSIL.

Of note for this clone: Other DNA sequences within the sample encode an identical CDR3. J is TRBJ1-5 and V is TRBV6-2 or TRBV6-3, with unresolved D. The CDR3 consists of 14 residues. Germline CDR1 is MNHEY and CDR2 is SVGEGT. With 4 bases removed from V and 0 bases from J, the gap between germline ends came to 7 bases. The CDR3 loop reads CASSSRSSNQPQHF. CDR3 sequence (DNA): TGTGCCAGCAGTTCCAGGTCTAGCAATCAGCCCCAGCATTTT.

The CDR3 DNA reads TGTGCCAGCAGCCTCCGGGACCCCATTTACGAGCAGTACTTC. Translated, it gives CASSLRDPIYEQYF. The chain is built from TRBV11-2 and TRBJ2-7; D could derive from TRBD1 or TRBD2 (5 bases each). The CDR3 covers 14 residues. Looked up from germline, CDR1 is SGHAT and CDR2 is FQNNGV. Between the trimmed V and J ends, which lost 5 bases and 4 bases, there was a span of 15 bases. Full variable domain (remainder filled in from reference TRBV11-2 and TRBJ2-7): EAGVAQSPRYKIIEKRQSVAFWCNPISGHATLYWYQQILGQGPKLLIQFQNNGVVDDSQLPKDRFSAERLKGVDSTLKIQPAKLEDSAVYLCASSLRDPIYEQYFGPGTRLTVT.

The chain has TRBV5-1 and TRBJ2-1, with D tentatively TRBD1 (6 bases). CDR3 size: 14 residues. V gave up 4 bases and J gave up 5 bases, with 13 bases separating them. Germline lookup yields CDR1 SGHRS and CDR2 YFSETQ. The CDR3 sequence is CASSARTADNEQFF. In DNA, the CDR3 is TGCGCCAGCAGCGCAAGGACAGCCGACAATGAGCAGTTCTTC.

V gene TRBV27 combines with J gene TRBJ2-3; D ambiguous. This CDR3 spans 16 amino acids. V shed 6 bases and J shed 1 base, with 17 bases lying between them. CDR1 and CDR2 (germline): MNHEY, SMNVEV (reference sequence). DNA of the CDR3: TGTGCCAGCAGGGCCACCTGGGATATGGGCACAGATACGCAGTATTTT. This sequence encodes CASRATWDMGTDTQYF.

The chain couples TRBV5-4 to TRBJ2-5; 11 bases agree with TRBD2. V trimming: 5 bases; J trimming: 7 bases; junction bases outside the gene matches: 4. Germline CDR1 and CDR2: SGHNT and YYREEE (reference sequence). The length of the CDR3 is 13 residues. The CDR3 DNA follows: TGTGCCAGCAGTATAGCGGGAGGGACGACCCAGTACTTC. Encoded protein: CASSIAGGTTQYF.

By share, this clone counts as medium-sized. This chain links TRBV7-3 with TRBJ1-1; D gene unclear. Germline CDR1 SGHTA, CDR2 FQGTGA. The CDR3 runs 16 residues. V was shortened by 0 bases and J by 1 base, with 12 bases between the two germline ends. The chain's CDR3 is CASSLTEQRTNTEAFF. The CDR3 bases are TGTGCCAGCAGCTTAACGGAGCAACGGACGAACACTGAAGCTTTCTTT.

The V call is TRBV11-2, the J call TRBJ1-6; a possible D gene is TRBD1 (5 bases). This CDR3 has 14 amino acids. V lost 8 bases and J lost 4, with 12 bases in between. Germline values: CDR1 SGHAT, CDR2 FQNNGV. The CDR3 DNA is TGTGCCAGCGGGTTCGGGGCTTATAATTCACCCCTCCACTTT. It yields the protein CASGFGAYNSPLHF.

This chain joins TRBV6-5 and TRBJ2-2; maybe TRBD2 (6 bases). The CDR3 has 15 residues. The V gene lost 3 bases and the J gene lost 6 bases, with 14 bases spanning the gap. CDR1 and CDR2 from the germline V gene are MNHEY and SVGAGI. The CDR3 sequence is CASSYAGTGAGELFF. Written as DNA, the CDR3 is TGTGCCAGCAGTTATGCCGGGACGGGAGCCGGGGAGCTGTTTTTT.

V is TRBV6-5 and J is TRBJ1-6; the D is unclear. Per the germline V gene, CDR1 is MNHEY and CDR2 is SVGAGI. V lost 5 bases and J lost 10, with 9 bases in between. CDR3 length: 12 amino acids. The CDR3 spells CASSLEKSPLHF. In nucleotides, the CDR3 is TGTGCCAGCAGTCTTGAGAAGTCACCCCTCCACTTT.

The table lists this clone with a count of one. The V gene is TRBV28, the J gene TRBJ1-1; TRBD1 is a possible D gene (6 bases). The germline V and J ends were trimmed by 6 bases and 1 base, with 15 bases remaining between them. The CDR3 spans 15 residues. The V gene's germline CDR1 is MDHEN and CDR2 SYDVKM. CDR3 loop: CASSRGQTENTEAFF. CDR3 sequence (DNA): TGTGCCAGCAGCCGAGGACAGACAGAGAACACTGAAGCTTTCTTT.

The chain couples TRBV2 to TRBJ2-2, with TRBD1 identical over 9 bases. V was pared by 6 bases and J by 6 bases, with 11 bases of the junction left unmatched. This CDR3 region has 16 residues. Per the germline V gene, CDR1 is SNHLY and CDR2 is FYNNEI. The CDR3 protein is CASSRGQGKIAGELFF. In DNA form, the CDR3 reads TGTGCCAGCAGCCGCGGACAGGGGAAGATCGCCGGGGAGCTGTTTTTT.

The gene calls are TRBV2 and TRBJ2-3, with a weak D call TRBD2 (6 bases). The ends were cut back, 3 bases at V and 10 bases at J, with 11 bases in the middle. Germline V gene data show CDR1 as SNHLY and CDR2 as FYNNEI. CDR3 length: 12 residues. CDR3 DNA: TGTGCCAGCAGTGATGGAGGGTGGGCGCAGTATTTT. This sequence encodes CASSDGGWAQYF.

The chain recombines TRBV5-4 with TRBJ2-5; D may correspond to TRBD1 or TRBD2 (6 bases each). Trimming stripped 0 bases from V and 7 bases from J, with 19 bases between. Germline assignment: CDR1 SGHNT and CDR2 YYREEE (reference sequence). CDR3 length: 16 amino acids. CDR3 region: CASSLAGGGLKGTQYF. Written as DNA, the CDR3 is TGTGCCAGCAGCTTGGCCGGGGGCGGGCTTAAGGGGACCCAGTACTTC.

This chain joins TRBV27 and TRBJ2-7, with D possibly being TRBD2 (6 bases). The length of the CDR3 is 16 residues. Germline V lookup: CDR1 MNHEY, CDR2 SMNVEV (reference sequence). V was shortened by 4 bases and J by 0 bases, with 16 bases between the two germline ends. CDR3: CASSSLRERYSYEQYF. The CDR3 coding sequence is TGTGCCAGCAGTTCCCTCCGGGAGAGGTACTCCTACGAGCAGTACTTC.

V and J are TRBV27 and TRBJ2-2, with TRBD1 matching over 7 bases. The V segment lost 5 bases and the J segment 5 bases; nucleotides outside the gene matches: 11. This CDR3 is built from 16 residues. CDR1 and CDR2 from the germline V gene are MNHEY and SMNVEV (reference sequence). For the CDR3, the DNA is TGTGCCAGCAGTAAAAAACAGGGGCAGGGGACCGGGGAGCTGTTTTTT. This encodes CASSKKQGQGTGELFF.

The chain has TRBV6-7 and TRBJ1-5, with D unclear. TRBV6-7 is an ORF, with its function uncertain. The V end was cut by 2 bases, the J end by 7 bases, with 9 bases between. This CDR3 has 13 residues. Here the CDR3 reads CASSYGEAQPQHF. The CDR3 region has the DNA TGTGCCAGCAGTTACGGGGAAGCACAGCCCCAGCATTTT.